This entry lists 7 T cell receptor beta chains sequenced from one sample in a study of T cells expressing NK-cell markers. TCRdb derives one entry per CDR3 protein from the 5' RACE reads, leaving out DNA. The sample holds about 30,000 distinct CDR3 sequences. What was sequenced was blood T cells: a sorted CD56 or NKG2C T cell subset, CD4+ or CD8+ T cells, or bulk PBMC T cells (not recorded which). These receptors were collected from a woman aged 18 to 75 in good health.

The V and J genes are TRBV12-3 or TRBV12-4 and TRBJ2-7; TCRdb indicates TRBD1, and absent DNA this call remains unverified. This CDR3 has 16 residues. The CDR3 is CASSDYRWGGVREQYF.

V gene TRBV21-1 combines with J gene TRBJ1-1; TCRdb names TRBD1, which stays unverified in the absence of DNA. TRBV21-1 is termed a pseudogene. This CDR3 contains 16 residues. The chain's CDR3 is CASSTNRGVMNTEAFF.

The CDR3 spells CASSDGGEPGELFF. V is TRBV6-1 and J is TRBJ2-2; TCRdb picks TRBD2, but there is no DNA to check that call. The CDR3 is made up of 14 amino acids. Germline values: CDR1 MNHNS, CDR2 SASEGT.

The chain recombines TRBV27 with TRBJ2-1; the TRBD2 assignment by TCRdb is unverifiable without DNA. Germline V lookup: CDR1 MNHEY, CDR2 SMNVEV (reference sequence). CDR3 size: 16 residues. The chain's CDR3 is CASSLFPEGFDNEQFF.

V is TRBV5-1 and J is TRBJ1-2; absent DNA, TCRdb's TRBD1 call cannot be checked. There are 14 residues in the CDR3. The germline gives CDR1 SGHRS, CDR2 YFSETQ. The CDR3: CASSLRTGLEGYTF.

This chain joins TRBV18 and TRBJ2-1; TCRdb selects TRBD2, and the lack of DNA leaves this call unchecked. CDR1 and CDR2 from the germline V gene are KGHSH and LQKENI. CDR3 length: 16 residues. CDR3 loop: CASSPYRDSAYNEQFF.

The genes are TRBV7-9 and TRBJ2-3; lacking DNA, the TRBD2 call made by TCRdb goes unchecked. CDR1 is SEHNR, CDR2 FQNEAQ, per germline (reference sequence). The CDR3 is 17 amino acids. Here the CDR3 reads CASSYGRRTSGTDTQYF. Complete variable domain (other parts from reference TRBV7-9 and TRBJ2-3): DTGVSQNPRHKITKRGQNVTFRCDPISEHNRLYWYRQTLGQGPEFLTYFQNEAQLEKSRLLSDRFSAERPKGSFSTLEIQRTEQGDSAMYLCASSYGRRTSGTDTQYFGPGTRLTVL.